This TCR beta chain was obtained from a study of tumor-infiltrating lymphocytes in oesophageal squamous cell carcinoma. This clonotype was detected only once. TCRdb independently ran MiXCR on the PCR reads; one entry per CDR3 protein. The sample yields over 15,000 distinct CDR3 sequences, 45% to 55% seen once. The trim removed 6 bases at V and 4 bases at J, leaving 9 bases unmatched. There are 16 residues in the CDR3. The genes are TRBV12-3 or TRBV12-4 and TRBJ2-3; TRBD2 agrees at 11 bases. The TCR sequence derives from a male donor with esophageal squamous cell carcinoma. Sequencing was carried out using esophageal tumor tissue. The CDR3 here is CASSGSGTSGSDTQYF. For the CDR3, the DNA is TGTGCCAGCAGCGGATCCGGGACTAGCGGTTCAGATACGCAGTATTTT.